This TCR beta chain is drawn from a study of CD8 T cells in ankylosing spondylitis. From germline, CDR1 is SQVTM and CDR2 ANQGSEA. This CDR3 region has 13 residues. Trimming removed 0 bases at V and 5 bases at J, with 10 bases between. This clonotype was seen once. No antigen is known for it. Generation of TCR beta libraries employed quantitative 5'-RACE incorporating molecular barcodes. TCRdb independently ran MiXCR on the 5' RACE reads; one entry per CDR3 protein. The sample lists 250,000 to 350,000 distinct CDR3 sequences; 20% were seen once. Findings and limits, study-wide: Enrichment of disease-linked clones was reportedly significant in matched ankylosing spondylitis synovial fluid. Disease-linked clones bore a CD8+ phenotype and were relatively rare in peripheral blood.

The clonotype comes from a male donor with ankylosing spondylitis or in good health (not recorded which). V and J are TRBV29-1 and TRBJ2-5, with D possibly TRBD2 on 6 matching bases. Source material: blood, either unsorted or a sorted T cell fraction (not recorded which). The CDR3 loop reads CSVEEEGLETQYF. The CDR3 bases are TGCAGCGTTGAAGAGGAGGGGTTGGAGACCCAGTACTTC.